This is a list of T cell receptor beta chains from one sample in a study of blood T cell repertoires in COVID-19. TCRdb's table, derived via immunoSEQ multiplex PCR, lists solely in-frame clones and lacks some. The repertoire includes about 120,000 clones, 75% to 90% of them detected once, and 28% sits in the top ten. The sample was peripheral blood. Every receptor here comes from an older man with active or convalescent COVID-19. Each CDR3 is given with its conserved first and last residue. A D gene is named only where the DNA matches it firmly. Some rows mark clone size as missing; the rest say once, few, many or name a class of expanded clone.

clone_size	v_call	d_call	j_call	cdr3_nt	cdr3_aa
.	TRBV28	TRBD1	TRBJ2-5	TGTGCCAGCAGTCCTTTTACAGGGGGAAAAGAGACCCAGTACTTC	CASSPFTGGKETQYF
.	TRBV4-2	TRBD2	TRBJ2-7	TGTGCCAGCAGCCAAGGTACGGCGGGAGCACTTTGGTTC	CASSQGTAGALWF
.	TRBV9	.	TRBJ2-1	TGTGCCAGCAGCGTAGCACTAGGCTCTGAGCAGTTCTTC	CASSVALGSEQFF
once	TRBV27	.	TRBJ1-2	TGTGCCAGCAGTCCCGCCGGGGGGGCGGCCTATGGCTACACCTTC	CASSPAGGAAYGYTF
.	TRBV27	TRBD2	TRBJ2-3	TGTGCCAGCAGTACCCGGGGGGGTACGCAGTATTTT	CASSTRGGTQYF
.	TRBV28	.	TRBJ1-6	TGTGCCAGCAGAGACAGTACTTATAATTCACCCCTCCACTTT	CASRDSTYNSPLHF
.	TRBV9	TRBD2	TRBJ2-2	TGTGCCAGCAGCGTGGCCCTAACCGGGACTAGCGGCCCCGGGGAGCTGTTTTTT	CASSVALTGTSGPGELFF
.	TRBV7-9	.	TRBJ1-2	TGTGCCAGCAGCTTGATTATAGGGCAGGGTTTAGGCTACACCTTC	CASSLIIGQGLGYTF
.	TRBV18	TRBD2	TRBJ2-5	TGTGCCAGCTCACCAGCCAGCGGGGAAGAGACCCAGTACTTC	CASSPASGEETQYF
.	TRBV24-1	TRBD1	TRBJ2-7	TGTGCCACCAGTGATGACAGGGTCCACGAGCAGTACTTC	CATSDDRVHEQYF
.	TRBV6-5	.	TRBJ2-3	TGTGCCAGCAGTCCCCTAAGACACACAGATACGCAGTATTTT	CASSPLRHTDTQYF
.	TRBV29-1	TRBD1	TRBJ1-4	TGCAGCGTTGACCGACAGGGGGGGGAAAAACTGTTTTTT	CSVDRQGGEKLFF
.	TRBV5-3	TRBD1	TRBJ1-5	TGTGCCAGAAGCTTGTCTCTCCGGGACAGGGGGTTAAATCAGCCCCAGCATTTT	CARSLSLRDRGLNQPQHF
once	TRBV15	.	TRBJ2-7	TGTGCCACCAGCAGTAGCGGCTACGAGCAGTACTTC	CATSSSGYEQYF
.	TRBV27	.	TRBJ1-2	TGTGCCAGCAGCCTAGGTTCGGGGCAGGGGAACTATGGCTACACCTTC	CASSLGSGQGNYGYTF
.	TRBV7-9	.	TRBJ2-3	TGTGCCAGCAGCCTCGGGACTTCCATAGATACGCAGTATTTT	CASSLGTSIDTQYF
.	TRBV2	.	TRBJ1-2	TGTGCCAGCAGTGAATCGGGGGGAAGCTATGGCTACACCTTC	CASSESGGSYGYTF
.	TRBV7-2	.	TRBJ2-6	TGTGCCAGCAGTGGTTTGGCTAGCTCTGGGGCCAACGTCCTGACTTTC	CASSGLASSGANVLTF
.	TRBV28	.	TRBJ1-2	TGTGCCAGCAGTTTCCCCCCCCAGGGGCGGGTCCATGGCTACACCTTC	CASSFPPQGRVHGYTF
.	TRBV7-9	TRBD1	TRBJ2-1	TGTGCCAGCAGGGGGGACAGGGGGATTGGTGAGCAGTTCTTC	CASRGDRGIGEQFF
.	TRBV6-5	TRBD1	TRBJ1-2	TGTGCCAGCAGCCCCCAGCTGGGACAGCAATATGGCTACACCTTC	CASSPQLGQQYGYTF
.	TRBV29-1	.	TRBJ1-1	TGCAGCGTTGAAAGGGAGGGGGCTGAAGCTTTCTTT	CSVEREGAEAFF
.	TRBV10-2	TRBD1	TRBJ1-1	TGCGCCAGCCTACGACAGCCGGGACAGGGGGCCGGCACTGAAGCTTTCTTT	CASLRQPGQGAGTEAFF
.	TRBV10-3	.	TRBJ2-3	TGTGCCATCGATGTCGGGGGAGCGTCGGATACGCAGTATTTT	CAIDVGGASDTQYF
.	TRBV23-1	.	TRBJ2-7	TGCGCCAACCCTATACTGGGGCAGGGGCTCCACGAGCAGTACTTC	CANPILGQGLHEQYF
.	TRBV5-1	TRBD1	TRBJ1-6	TGCGCCAGCAGCTTGGAGGGGTCAGGGGGCAATTCACCCCTCCACTTT	CASSLEGSGGNSPLHF
.	TRBV5-1	.	TRBJ1-2	TGCGCCAGCAGCCGGACGTCTGGAGGAGGCTACACCTTC	CASSRTSGGGYTF
.	TRBV15	TRBD1	TRBJ1-1	TGTGCCACCAGCTCAAATTGGGAGATGGACAGGGTAAACACTGAAGCTTTCTTT	CATSSNWEMDRVNTEAFF
once	TRBV7-8	.	TRBJ1-1	TGTGCCAGCAGCTCCCCGGGAGACAGAGGTTCTGAAGCTTTCTTT	CASSSPGDRGSEAFF
.	TRBV6-2/TRBV6-3	.	TRBJ1-4	TGTGCCAGCAGCCCTTGGGGAGCGGAATCAACTAATGAAAAACTGTTTTTT	CASSPWGAESTNEKLFF
few	TRBV7-9	TRBD1	TRBJ1-1	TGTGCCAGCAGCCGCCAGGGGGCGAACACTGAAGCTTTCTTT	CASSRQGANTEAFF
.	TRBV6-2/TRBV6-3	TRBD1	TRBJ1-5	TGTGCCAGCAGTTACGATGGACAGGGGTCAAATGTGTATCAGCCCCAGCATTTT	CASSYDGQGSNVYQPQHF
.	TRBV7-6	.	TRBJ1-3	TGTGCCAGCAGCTGGACGGTTATTGGCGACAGCCGCTCTGGAAACACCATATATTTT	CASSWTVIGDSRSGNTIYF
.	TRBV10-3	TRBD2	TRBJ2-3	TGTGCCATCAGGGAAACTAGCGGGGCTAGCACAGATACGCAGTATTTT	CAIRETSGASTDTQYF
.	TRBV28	.	TRBJ2-7	TGTGCCAGCAGCTTTTTTGACAGGTCGCAGGGCGAGCAGTACTTC	CASSFFDRSQGEQYF
.	TRBV2	.	TRBJ1-1	TGTGCCAGCAGTGAAGCAGTCGGGCGAGGGTCTGAAGCTTTCTTT	CASSEAVGRGSEAFF
.	TRBV5-1	TRBD1	TRBJ1-2	TGCGCCAGCAGCTTGGGGGCAGGGGGCCGGGATGGCTACACCTTC	CASSLGAGGRDGYTF
.	TRBV11-2	TRBD2	TRBJ2-7	TGTGCCAGCAGCTCGACGACTAGCGGGACAATCAGGGGGGAGCAGTACTTC	CASSSTTSGTIRGEQYF
.	TRBV24-1	TRBD1	TRBJ1-2	TGTGCCACCAGTGACCGGGACAGCTATGGCTACACCTTC	CATSDRDSYGYTF
.	TRBV29-1	.	TRBJ2-7	TGCAGCGTTGAACGCACCGGGGGAGAGCAGTACTTC	CSVERTGGEQYF
.	TRBV12-3/TRBV12-4	TRBD2	TRBJ2-1	TGTGCCAGCTCCACTAGCGGCTACAATGAGCAGTTCTTC	CASSTSGYNEQFF
.	TRBV19	.	TRBJ1-2	TGTGCCAGTAGTCCGCAGGAAGGAGGGGTCTATGGCTACACCTTC	CASSPQEGGVYGYTF
.	TRBV7-8	.	TRBJ2-1	TGTGCCAGCAGCTTAGGGGGGGACGGCTACAATGAGCAGTTCTTC	CASSLGGDGYNEQFF